A selection of T cell receptor beta chains follows, all from one sample in a study of T cells in Graves' hyperthyroidism and ophthalmopathy. TCRdb reanalysed the multiplex PCR reads using MiXCR and keeps one entry per CDR3 protein. The sample lists approximately 400,000 distinct CDR3 sequences, 13% occurring once. The sequencing input was blood. All receptors derive from a young man with Graves' hyperthyroidism that later progressed to Graves' ophthalmopathy. CDR3s include the opening cysteine and the closing phenylalanine or tryptophan. D genes are given only for firm matches. Not every row has a clone size; where given, it reads once, few, many or a size class.

j_gene: TRBJ1-2
d_gene: TRBD1
v_gene: TRBV24-1
abundance: few
CDR3nt: TGTGCCACCAGTGACCCAGGACAGGGAGACTATGGCTACACCTTC
CDR3aa: CATSDPGQGDYGYTF

j_gene: TRBJ2-7
d_gene: -
v_gene: TRBV6-1
abundance: many
CDR3nt: TGTGCCAGCAGCCACACGACTACTTGGGGGAGCGAGCAGTACTTC
CDR3aa: CASSHTTTWGSEQYF

j_gene: TRBJ2-1
d_gene: TRBD1
v_gene: TRBV6-1
abundance: many
CDR3nt: TGTGCCAGCAGTGAAGAGGCAGGGGGCTACAATGAGCAGTTCTTC
CDR3aa: CASSEEAGGYNEQFF

j_gene: TRBJ2-2
d_gene: -
v_gene: TRBV6-1
abundance: many
CDR3nt: TGTGCCAGCATTCCCAGAAGACAGGCGAACACCGGGGAGCTGTTTTTT
CDR3aa: CASIPRRQANTGELFF

j_gene: TRBJ2-4
d_gene: -
v_gene: TRBV28
abundance: many
CDR3nt: TGTGCCAGCAGCGGGACAGCCAAAAACATTCAGTACTTC
CDR3aa: CASSGTAKNIQYF

j_gene: TRBJ2-7
d_gene: TRBD1
v_gene: TRBV5-1
abundance: many
CDR3nt: TGCGCCAGCAGCTTCGGGACAGCGACGGAGCAGTACTTC
CDR3aa: CASSFGTATEQYF

j_gene: TRBJ1-5
d_gene: TRBD1
v_gene: TRBV12-3/TRBV12-4
abundance: many
CDR3nt: TGTGCCAGCACGGGACAGTATCAGCCCCAGCATTTT
CDR3aa: CASTGQYQPQHF

j_gene: TRBJ2-5
d_gene: TRBD2
v_gene: TRBV6-1
abundance: few
CDR3nt: TGTGCCAGCAGGCCCAGCGGGGGCCAAGAGACCCAGTACTTC
CDR3aa: CASRPSGGQETQYF

j_gene: TRBJ1-5
d_gene: -
v_gene: TRBV7-6
abundance: -
CDR3nt: TGTGCCAGCAGCCCTAGCCAGGGGAAGAATCAGCCCCAGCATTTT
CDR3aa: CASSPSQGKNQPQHF

j_gene: TRBJ1-6
d_gene: TRBD1
v_gene: TRBV7-6
abundance: -
CDR3nt: TGTGCCAGCAGCTTGGGCTTACAGGGGGCTAGAACTAATTCACCCCTCCACTTT
CDR3aa: CASSLGLQGARTNSPLHF

j_gene: TRBJ1-5
d_gene: -
v_gene: TRBV15
abundance: many
CDR3nt: TGTGCCACCAGCAAAAGACGACAGATCAGCAATCAGCCCCAGCATTTT
CDR3aa: CATSKRRQISNQPQHF

j_gene: TRBJ1-6
d_gene: -
v_gene: TRBV6-1
abundance: -
CDR3nt: TGTGCCAGCACGGAAATAAATTCACCCCTCCACTTT
CDR3aa: CASTEINSPLHF

j_gene: TRBJ1-4
d_gene: -
v_gene: TRBV6-1
abundance: -
CDR3nt: TGTGCCAGCAGTGAAGGGGAAGCAACTAATGAAAAACTGTTTTTT
CDR3aa: CASSEGEATNEKLFF

j_gene: TRBJ2-3
d_gene: -
v_gene: TRBV15
abundance: few
CDR3nt: TGTGCCACCAGCAGAGACAGACAATACACAGATACGCAGTATTTT
CDR3aa: CATSRDRQYTDTQYF

j_gene: TRBJ2-7
d_gene: -
v_gene: TRBV6-2/TRBV6-3
abundance: -
CDR3nt: TGTGCCAGCAGATTTTCCCGGGATCCTCCCTACGAGCAGTACTTC
CDR3aa: CASRFSRDPPYEQYF

j_gene: TRBJ1-5
d_gene: -
v_gene: TRBV6-1
abundance: many
CDR3nt: TGTGCCAGCAGGGATTTAGGGGGGGACAATCAGCCCCAGCATTTT
CDR3aa: CASRDLGGDNQPQHF

j_gene: TRBJ1-4
d_gene: TRBD1
v_gene: TRBV30
abundance: many
CDR3nt: TGTGCCTGGGCACAGGGGAATGAAAAACTGTTTTTT
CDR3aa: CAWAQGNEKLFF

j_gene: TRBJ2-2
d_gene: -
v_gene: TRBV13
abundance: -
CDR3nt: TGTGCCAGCAGCATGGAGGCGGGGGCGAATACCGGGGAGCTGTTTTTT
CDR3aa: CASSMEAGANTGELFF

j_gene: TRBJ2-5
d_gene: TRBD2
v_gene: TRBV2
abundance: few
CDR3nt: TGTGCCAGCAGTGAAGCGGGTAGCGGGGGTTTTGAGACCCAGTACTTC
CDR3aa: CASSEAGSGGFETQYF

j_gene: TRBJ1-1
d_gene: -
v_gene: TRBV3-1
abundance: few
CDR3nt: TGTGCCAGCAGCCAAGATCCTTGGAGCGTCTCTGAAGCTTTCTTT
CDR3aa: CASSQDPWSVSEAFF

j_gene: TRBJ1-5
d_gene: TRBD1
v_gene: TRBV20-1
abundance: -
CDR3nt: TGCAGTGCTAGCCCGGGACAGAGCAATCAGCCCCAGCATTTT
CDR3aa: CSASPGQSNQPQHF

j_gene: TRBJ1-5
d_gene: TRBD1
v_gene: TRBV12-3/TRBV12-4
abundance: many
CDR3nt: TGTGCCAGCAGTCGGACAGGGCCGAGCAATCAGCCCCAGCATTTT
CDR3aa: CASSRTGPSNQPQHF

j_gene: TRBJ2-5
d_gene: -
v_gene: TRBV7-9
abundance: many
CDR3nt: TGTGCCAGCACTCTAGGGGGGAGCCAAGAGACCCAGTACTTC
CDR3aa: CASTLGGSQETQYF

j_gene: TRBJ2-4
d_gene: -
v_gene: TRBV11-3
abundance: few
CDR3nt: TGTGCCAGCAGCTGGGGGCACAATAACATTCAGTACTTC
CDR3aa: CASSWGHNNIQYF

j_gene: TRBJ1-5
d_gene: TRBD1
v_gene: TRBV20-1
abundance: many
CDR3nt: TGCAGTGCCACAGGACAGGGGGCCACATATAGCAATCAGCCCCAGCATTTT
CDR3aa: CSATGQGATYSNQPQHF

j_gene: TRBJ1-1
d_gene: -
v_gene: TRBV2
abundance: many
CDR3nt: TGTGCCAGCGTCTGGGATCGGAACACTGAAGCTTTCTTT
CDR3aa: CASVWDRNTEAFF

j_gene: TRBJ1-4
d_gene: -
v_gene: TRBV6-5
abundance: many
CDR3nt: TGTGCCAGCAGTTACGCTCCCAGCTCTAATGAAAAACTGTTTTTT
CDR3aa: CASSYAPSSNEKLFF

j_gene: TRBJ2-7
d_gene: TRBD1
v_gene: TRBV7-2
abundance: -
CDR3nt: TGTGCCAGCAGCTCCGGGACAGTAATCTACGAGCAGTACTTC
CDR3aa: CASSSGTVIYEQYF

j_gene: TRBJ2-3
d_gene: -
v_gene: TRBV4-1
abundance: -
CDR3nt: TGCGCCAGCAGCCTCCCGAAGGATGGGTCTAGCCTCAGAGATACGCAGTATTTT
CDR3aa: CASSLPKDGSSLRDTQYF

j_gene: TRBJ1-2
d_gene: -
v_gene: TRBV2
abundance: -
CDR3nt: TGTGCCAGCACCCCCGAAGGTTCAGGGACCTATGGCTACACCTTC
CDR3aa: CASTPEGSGTYGYTF

j_gene: TRBJ2-2
d_gene: -
v_gene: TRBV12-3/TRBV12-4
abundance: many
CDR3nt: TGTGCCAGCAGTTTAATGAGGGTGGACGGGGAGCTGTTTTTT
CDR3aa: CASSLMRVDGELFF

j_gene: TRBJ1-2
d_gene: TRBD1
v_gene: TRBV5-1
abundance: many
CDR3nt: TGCGCCAGCAGCTTGGGGGGACAGATTCCCGTCGGCTATGGCTACACCTTC
CDR3aa: CASSLGGQIPVGYGYTF

j_gene: TRBJ1-1
d_gene: -
v_gene: TRBV7-9
abundance: -
CDR3nt: TGTGCCAGCAGCTTCGTGGGGCAGAACACTGAAGCTTTCTTT
CDR3aa: CASSFVGQNTEAFF

j_gene: TRBJ2-7
d_gene: TRBD2
v_gene: TRBV28
abundance: many
CDR3nt: TGTGCCAGCAGTTCAGCGGGGGTGGGTGAGCAGTACTTC
CDR3aa: CASSSAGVGEQYF

j_gene: TRBJ2-7
d_gene: -
v_gene: TRBV4-1
abundance: -
CDR3nt: TGCGCCAGCAGCCAAGATGGGGACTCTGCCGAGCAGTACTTC
CDR3aa: CASSQDGDSAEQYF

j_gene: TRBJ2-7
d_gene: -
v_gene: TRBV11-2
abundance: many
CDR3nt: TGTGCCAGCAGCCTGCGACTTTTCGGTAGCTCCTACGAGCAGTACTTC
CDR3aa: CASSLRLFGSSYEQYF

j_gene: TRBJ1-6
d_gene: -
v_gene: TRBV9
abundance: many
CDR3nt: TGTGCCAGCAGCGTAGAACAGAGATCACCCCTCCACTTT
CDR3aa: CASSVEQRSPLHF

j_gene: TRBJ2-1
d_gene: TRBD2
v_gene: TRBV12-3/TRBV12-4
abundance: many
CDR3nt: TGTGCCAGCAGCCCTAGCGGGGGGCCGGGAAATGAGCAGTTCTTC
CDR3aa: CASSPSGGPGNEQFF

j_gene: TRBJ2-3
d_gene: -
v_gene: TRBV18
abundance: -
CDR3nt: TGTGCCAGCTCACCACCCATGGCCGGCACAGATACGCAGTATTTT
CDR3aa: CASSPPMAGTDTQYF

j_gene: TRBJ1-5
d_gene: -
v_gene: TRBV9
abundance: many
CDR3nt: TGTGCCAGCAGCGTAGGAGACAGTTTTAATCAGCCCCAGCATTTT
CDR3aa: CASSVGDSFNQPQHF

j_gene: TRBJ1-4
d_gene: -
v_gene: TRBV27
abundance: few
CDR3nt: TGTGCCAGCAGCACCTTAGGGTCAACTAATGAAAAACTGTTTTTT
CDR3aa: CASSTLGSTNEKLFF

j_gene: TRBJ2-6
d_gene: -
v_gene: TRBV3-1
abundance: -
CDR3nt: TGTGCCAGCAGCCAAGTGAAAACAGGGGGGGCTGGGGCCAACGTCCTGACTTTC
CDR3aa: CASSQVKTGGAGANVLTF

j_gene: TRBJ1-2
d_gene: -
v_gene: TRBV11-2
abundance: many
CDR3nt: TGTGCCAGCAGCCCCTCGGGGATTAACTATGGCTACACCTTC
CDR3aa: CASSPSGINYGYTF

j_gene: TRBJ1-4
d_gene: TRBD1
v_gene: TRBV7-9
abundance: -
CDR3nt: TGTGCCAGCAGCTCCGGACAGGGGGCAACTAATGAAAAACTGTTTTTT
CDR3aa: CASSSGQGATNEKLFF

j_gene: TRBJ1-6
d_gene: -
v_gene: TRBV7-9
abundance: -
CDR3nt: TGTGCCAGCAGCTTAGGCCCCGGGGTAGGTTCACCCCTCCACTTT
CDR3aa: CASSLGPGVGSPLHF

j_gene: TRBJ2-3
d_gene: -
v_gene: TRBV28
abundance: many
CDR3nt: TGTGCCGTAGGAGGGCGGGCAGATACGCAGTATTTT
CDR3aa: CAVGGRADTQYF

j_gene: TRBJ1-5
d_gene: TRBD1
v_gene: TRBV7-8
abundance: many
CDR3nt: TGTGCCAGCAGCGCCTACAGGGGTGGCAATCAGCCCCAGCATTTT
CDR3aa: CASSAYRGGNQPQHF

j_gene: TRBJ2-5
d_gene: TRBD1
v_gene: TRBV28
abundance: many
CDR3nt: TGTGCCAGCAGTCCATCCAGGGGGACGGTCCAAGAGACCCAGTACTTC
CDR3aa: CASSPSRGTVQETQYF

j_gene: TRBJ2-7
d_gene: -
v_gene: TRBV2
abundance: many
CDR3nt: TGTGCCAGCAGACCTCGGGTCAATGACTACGAGCAGTACTTC
CDR3aa: CASRPRVNDYEQYF

j_gene: TRBJ2-3
d_gene: -
v_gene: TRBV5-4
abundance: once
CDR3nt: TGTGCCAGCAGCCGAGGGGGGGCCGCTTTCACAGATACGCAGTATTTT
CDR3aa: CASSRGGAAFTDTQYF

j_gene: TRBJ1-5
d_gene: -
v_gene: TRBV2
abundance: many
CDR3nt: TGTGCCAGCTTAGGTTCTGATCAGCCCCAGCATTTT
CDR3aa: CASLGSDQPQHF

j_gene: TRBJ1-3
d_gene: -
v_gene: TRBV11-2
abundance: few
CDR3nt: TGTGCCAGCAGATATACAGCGAGCTCTGGAAACACCATATGTTTT
CDR3aa: CASRYTASSGNTICF

j_gene: TRBJ1-4
d_gene: -
v_gene: TRBV11-1
abundance: many
CDR3nt: TGTGCCAGCAGCTCCGGACTCGGTCCGAGGGAAAAACTGTTTTTT
CDR3aa: CASSSGLGPREKLFF

j_gene: TRBJ2-2
d_gene: -
v_gene: TRBV18
abundance: -
CDR3nt: TGTGCCAGCTCACCCCCCTCCACGAACACCGGGGAGCTGTTTTTT
CDR3aa: CASSPPSTNTGELFF

j_gene: TRBJ1-5
d_gene: TRBD1
v_gene: TRBV5-6
abundance: many
CDR3nt: TGTGCCAGCAGCTTGGGACAGGGGCGGACCAATCAGCCCCAGCATTTT
CDR3aa: CASSLGQGRTNQPQHF

j_gene: TRBJ1-1
d_gene: -
v_gene: TRBV3-1
abundance: many
CDR3nt: TGTGCCAGCAGCGCGTGGAGGACTGAAGCTTTCTTT
CDR3aa: CASSAWRTEAFF

j_gene: TRBJ2-3
d_gene: TRBD2
v_gene: TRBV4-1
abundance: few
CDR3nt: TGCGCCAGCAGCCAGATCCGAGCGGGGGGGCGAACAGATACGCAGTATTTT
CDR3aa: CASSQIRAGGRTDTQYF

j_gene: TRBJ1-6
d_gene: -
v_gene: TRBV20-1
abundance: many
CDR3nt: TGCAGTGCCTATGCAGGCGATTCACCCCTCCACTTT
CDR3aa: CSAYAGDSPLHF